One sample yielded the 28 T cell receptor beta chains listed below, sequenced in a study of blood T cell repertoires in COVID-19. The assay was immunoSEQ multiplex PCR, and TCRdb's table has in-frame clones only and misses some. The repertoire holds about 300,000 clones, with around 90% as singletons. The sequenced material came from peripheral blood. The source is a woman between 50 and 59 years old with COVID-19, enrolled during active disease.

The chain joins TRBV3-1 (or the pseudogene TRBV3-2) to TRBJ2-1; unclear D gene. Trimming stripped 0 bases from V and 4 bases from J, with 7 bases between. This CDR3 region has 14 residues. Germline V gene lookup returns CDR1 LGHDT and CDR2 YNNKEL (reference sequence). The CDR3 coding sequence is TGTGCCAGCAGCCAAGATATACAGTACAATGAGCAGTTCTTC. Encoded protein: CASSQDIQYNEQFF.

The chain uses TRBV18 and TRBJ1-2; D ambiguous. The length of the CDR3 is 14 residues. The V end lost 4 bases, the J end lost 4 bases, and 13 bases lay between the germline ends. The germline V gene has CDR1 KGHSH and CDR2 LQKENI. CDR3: CASSHVTAPYGYTF. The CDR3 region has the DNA TGTGCCAGCTCACACGTCACAGCCCCCTATGGCTACACCTTC.

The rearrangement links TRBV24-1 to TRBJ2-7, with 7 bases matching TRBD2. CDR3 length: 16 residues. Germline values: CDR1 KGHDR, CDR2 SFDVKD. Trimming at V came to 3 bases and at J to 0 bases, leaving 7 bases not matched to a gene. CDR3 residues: CATSDNVGGTSYEQYF. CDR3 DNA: TGTGCCACCAGTGATAATGTGGGAGGGACCTCCTACGAGCAGTACTTC.

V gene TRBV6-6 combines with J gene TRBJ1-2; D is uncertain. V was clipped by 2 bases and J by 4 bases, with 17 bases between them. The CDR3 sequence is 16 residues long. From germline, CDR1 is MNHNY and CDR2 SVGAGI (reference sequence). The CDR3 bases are TGTGCCAGCAGTTACGGCGGGAGGGTTAATGGCTATGGCTACACCTTC. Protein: CASSYGGRVNGYGYTF.

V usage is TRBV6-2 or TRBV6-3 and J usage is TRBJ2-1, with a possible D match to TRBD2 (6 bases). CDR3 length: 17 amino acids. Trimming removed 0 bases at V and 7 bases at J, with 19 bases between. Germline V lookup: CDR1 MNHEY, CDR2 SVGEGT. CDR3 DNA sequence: TGTGCCAGCAGTTACTCGACCGGAGGGAACGGGGGTAATGAGCAGTTCTTC. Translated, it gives CASSYSTGGNGGNEQFF.

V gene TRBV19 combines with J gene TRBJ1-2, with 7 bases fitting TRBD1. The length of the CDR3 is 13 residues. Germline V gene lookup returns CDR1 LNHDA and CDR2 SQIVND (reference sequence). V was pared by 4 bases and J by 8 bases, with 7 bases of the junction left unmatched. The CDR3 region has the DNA TGTGCCAGTAGTACCGACAGGGTAGGAGGCTACACCTTC. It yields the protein CASSTDRVGGYTF.

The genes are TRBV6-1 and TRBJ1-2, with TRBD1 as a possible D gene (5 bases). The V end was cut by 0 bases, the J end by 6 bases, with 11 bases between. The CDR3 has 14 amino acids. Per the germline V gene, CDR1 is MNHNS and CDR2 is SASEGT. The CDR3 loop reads CASSEALGGNGYTF. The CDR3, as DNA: TGTGCCAGCAGTGAAGCGCTGGGGGGGAATGGCTACACCTTC.

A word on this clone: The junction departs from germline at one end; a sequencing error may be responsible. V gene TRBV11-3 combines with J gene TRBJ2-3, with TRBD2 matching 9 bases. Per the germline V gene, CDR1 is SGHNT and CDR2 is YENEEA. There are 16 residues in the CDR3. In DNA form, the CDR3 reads TGTGCCAGCAGTTTAGAGTTTAGCGGGAGTACAGATACGCAGTATTTT. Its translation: CASSLEFSGSTDTQYF.

In DNA, the CDR3 is TGTGCCAGCAGTTCCCCCGACAGCTTTCTTAATGAAAAACTGTTTTTT. It translates to CASSSPDSFLNEKLFF. The chain is built from TRBV25-1 and TRBJ1-4, with D perhaps TRBD1 (5 bases). Germline CDR1 MGHDK, CDR2 SYGVNS. The V end lost 5 bases, the J end lost 4 bases, and 17 bases lay between the germline ends. There are 16 residues in the CDR3.

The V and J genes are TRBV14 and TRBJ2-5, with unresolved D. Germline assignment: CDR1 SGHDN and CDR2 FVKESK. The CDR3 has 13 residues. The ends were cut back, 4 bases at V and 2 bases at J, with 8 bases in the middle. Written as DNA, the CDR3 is TGTGCCAGCAGCCTGTACTTTCAAGAGACCCAGTACTTC. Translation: CASSLYFQETQYF.

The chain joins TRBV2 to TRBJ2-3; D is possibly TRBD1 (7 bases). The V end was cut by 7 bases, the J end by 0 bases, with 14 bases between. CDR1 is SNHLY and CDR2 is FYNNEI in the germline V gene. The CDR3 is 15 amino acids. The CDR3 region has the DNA TGTGCCAGCAAATTCAGGGGGGCTAGCACAGATACGCAGTATTTT. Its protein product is CASKFRGASTDTQYF.

The CDR3 loop is CASSTGTAIYEQYF. The DNA of the CDR3 is TGTGCCAGCAGTACCGGGACAGCTATCTACGAGCAGTACTTC. The rearrangement links TRBV27 to TRBJ2-7; TRBD1 matches 7 bases. The CDR3 covers 14 residues. Losses at the gene ends were 5 bases for V and 3 bases for J; bases not matched to a gene: 7. CDR1 MNHEY and CDR2 SMNVEV come from the germline V gene (reference sequence).

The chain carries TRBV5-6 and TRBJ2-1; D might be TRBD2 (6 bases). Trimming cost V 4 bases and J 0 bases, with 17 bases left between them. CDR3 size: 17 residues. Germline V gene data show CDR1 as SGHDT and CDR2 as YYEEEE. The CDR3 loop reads CASSIETDGSSYNEQFF. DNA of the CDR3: TGTGCCAGCAGCATCGAAACGGACGGGAGCTCCTACAATGAGCAGTTCTTC.

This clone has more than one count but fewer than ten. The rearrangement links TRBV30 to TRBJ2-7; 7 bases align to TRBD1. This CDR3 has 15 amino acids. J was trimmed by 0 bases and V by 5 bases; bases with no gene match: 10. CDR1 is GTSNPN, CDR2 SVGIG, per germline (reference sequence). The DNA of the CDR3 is TGTGCCTGGGACAAGGACAGGACGAGCTCCTACGAGCAGTACTTC. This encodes CAWDKDRTSSYEQYF.

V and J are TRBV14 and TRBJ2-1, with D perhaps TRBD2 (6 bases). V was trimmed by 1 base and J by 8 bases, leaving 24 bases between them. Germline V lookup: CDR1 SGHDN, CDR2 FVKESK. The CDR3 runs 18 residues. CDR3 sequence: CASSQGRLVVRIWDEQFF. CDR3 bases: TGTGCCAGCAGCCAAGGACGACTAGTTGTTAGGATTTGGGATGAGCAGTTCTTC.

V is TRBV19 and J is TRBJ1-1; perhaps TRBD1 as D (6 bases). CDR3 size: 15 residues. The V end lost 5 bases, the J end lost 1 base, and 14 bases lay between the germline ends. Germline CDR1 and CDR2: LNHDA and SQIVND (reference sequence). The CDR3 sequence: CASSYYGTPNTEAFF. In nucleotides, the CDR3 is TGTGCCAGTAGTTATTACGGGACACCGAACACTGAAGCTTTCTTT.

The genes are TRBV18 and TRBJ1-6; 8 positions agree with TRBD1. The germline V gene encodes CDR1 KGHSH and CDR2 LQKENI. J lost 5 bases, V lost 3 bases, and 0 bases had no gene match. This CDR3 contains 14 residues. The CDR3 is CASSPDRDNSPLHF. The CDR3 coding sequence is TGTGCCAGCTCACCGGACAGGGATAATTCACCCCTCCACTTT.

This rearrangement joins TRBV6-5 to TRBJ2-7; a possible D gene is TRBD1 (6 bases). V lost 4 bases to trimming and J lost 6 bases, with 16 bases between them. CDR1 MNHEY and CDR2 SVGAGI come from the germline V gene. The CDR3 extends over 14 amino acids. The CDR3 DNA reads TGTGCCAGCAGTTTCTTACAGGGTGGTTCCGAGCAGTACTTC. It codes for CASSFLQGGSEQYF.

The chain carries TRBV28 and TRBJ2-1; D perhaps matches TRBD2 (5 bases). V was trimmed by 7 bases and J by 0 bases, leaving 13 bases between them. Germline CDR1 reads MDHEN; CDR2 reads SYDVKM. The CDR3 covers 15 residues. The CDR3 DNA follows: TGTGCCAGCATCGAGAGCGGATCCTCCTACAATGAGCAGTTCTTC. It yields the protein CASIESGSSYNEQFF.

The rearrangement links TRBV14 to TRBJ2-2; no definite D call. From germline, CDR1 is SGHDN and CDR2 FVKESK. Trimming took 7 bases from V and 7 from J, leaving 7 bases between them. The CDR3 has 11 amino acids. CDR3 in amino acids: CASTSDGELFF. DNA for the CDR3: TGTGCCAGCACAAGCGACGGGGAGCTGTTTTTT.

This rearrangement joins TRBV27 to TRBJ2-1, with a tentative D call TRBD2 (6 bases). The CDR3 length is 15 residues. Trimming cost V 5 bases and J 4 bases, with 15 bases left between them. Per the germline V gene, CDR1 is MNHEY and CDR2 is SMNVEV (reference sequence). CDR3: CASSILYGTYNEQFF. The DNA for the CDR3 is TGTGCCAGCAGTATACTTTATGGGACTTACAATGAGCAGTTCTTC.

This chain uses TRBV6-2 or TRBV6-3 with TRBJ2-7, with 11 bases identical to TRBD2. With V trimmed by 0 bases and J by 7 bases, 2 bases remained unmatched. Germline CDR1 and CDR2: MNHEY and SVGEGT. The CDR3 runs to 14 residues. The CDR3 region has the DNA TGTGCCAGCAGTTACTCGAGACTAGCGGGGGAGCAGTACTTC. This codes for CASSYSRLAGEQYF.

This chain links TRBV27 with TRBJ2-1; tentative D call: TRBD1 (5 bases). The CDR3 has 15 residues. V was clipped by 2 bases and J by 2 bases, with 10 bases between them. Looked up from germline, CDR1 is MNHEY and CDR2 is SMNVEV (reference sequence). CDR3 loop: CASSLEQVPYNEQFF. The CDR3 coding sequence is TGTGCCAGCAGTTTAGAACAGGTGCCCTACAATGAGCAGTTCTTC.

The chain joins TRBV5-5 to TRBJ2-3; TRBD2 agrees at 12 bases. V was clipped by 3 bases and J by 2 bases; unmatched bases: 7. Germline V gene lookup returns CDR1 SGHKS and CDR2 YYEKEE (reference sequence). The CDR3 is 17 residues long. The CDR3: CASSWRLAGAPTDTQYF. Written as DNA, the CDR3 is TGTGCCAGCAGCTGGAGACTAGCGGGAGCCCCCACAGATACGCAGTATTTT.

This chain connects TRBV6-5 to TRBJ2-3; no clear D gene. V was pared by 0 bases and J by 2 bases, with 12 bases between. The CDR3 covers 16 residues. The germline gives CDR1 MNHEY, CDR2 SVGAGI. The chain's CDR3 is CASSYSLNGFTDTQYF. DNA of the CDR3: TGTGCCAGCAGTTACTCTCTCAATGGCTTCACAGATACGCAGTATTTT.

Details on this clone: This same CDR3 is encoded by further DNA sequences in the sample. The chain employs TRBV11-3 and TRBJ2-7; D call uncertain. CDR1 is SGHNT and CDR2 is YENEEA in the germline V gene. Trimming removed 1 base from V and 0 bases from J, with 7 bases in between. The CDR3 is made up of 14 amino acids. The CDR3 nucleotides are TGTGCCAGCAGCTTAGGCGCTAGCTCCTACGAGCAGTACTTC. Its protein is CASSLGASSYEQYF.

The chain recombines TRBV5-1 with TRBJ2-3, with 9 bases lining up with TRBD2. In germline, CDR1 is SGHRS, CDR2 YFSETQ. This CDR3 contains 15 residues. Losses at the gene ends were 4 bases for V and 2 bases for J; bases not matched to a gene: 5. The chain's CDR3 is CASSLTSGYTDTQYF. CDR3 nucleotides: TGCGCCAGCAGCCTGACTAGCGGATACACAGATACGCAGTATTTT.

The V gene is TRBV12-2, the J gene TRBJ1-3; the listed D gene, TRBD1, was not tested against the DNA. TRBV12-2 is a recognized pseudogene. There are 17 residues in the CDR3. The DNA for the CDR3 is TGTGCAAGTCCCACAACAGGGGATCACCTCTCTGGAAACACCATATATTTT. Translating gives CASPTTGDHLSGNTIYF.